This T cell receptor (beta chain) comes out of a study of OX40 agonist ivuxolimab in advanced cancers. Study-wide context: Patients in the trial were receiving intravenous ivuxolimab every 2 weeks, at doses of 0.01 to 10 mg/kg. Three dose-escalation patients had partial responses: one with hepatocellular carcinoma and two with cutaneous melanoma.

Assay: immunoSEQ multiplex PCR; the TCRdb copy retains only in-frame clones and omits some. The repertoire has 55,000 to 65,000 clones, roughly 84% of them found once; the top ten carry 0.8% to 1%. CDR1 is SEHNR and CDR2 is FQNEAQ in the germline V gene (reference sequence). V was shortened by 4 bases and J by 4 bases, with 16 bases between the two germline ends. The length of the CDR3 is 15 residues. This clonotype originated in an adult with an advanced solid tumor such as melanoma, head and neck, liver or kidney cancer. Specimen: CD4+ or CD8+ T cells sorted from blood, collected in a trial of the OX40 agonist ivuxolimab. The chain carries TRBV7-9 and TRBJ1-2; a weak D match, TRBD1 (6 bases). The CDR3 is CASSSRGGEFYGYTF. As DNA, the CDR3 is TGTGCCAGCAGCTCCCGAGGGGGGGAATTCTATGGCTACACCTTC.